The present T cell receptor (beta chain) was sequenced within a study of the immune and genomic landscape of osteosarcoma. Study-level information: Patients had high-grade osteosarcoma, aged 5-81 at diagnosis. Patients were more than 55% male; roughly 80% had localized disease. General observations from the study: A few cases had a single hyperexpanded clone dominating the repertoire, all with fewer than 100 T-cell clonotypes. No matched normal tissue; external skin and blood data served as benchmarks.

As concerns this clone: Its antigen is unknown.

Germline-derived CDR1 and CDR2 are SGDLS and YYNGEE. This CDR3 has 17 residues. Trimming removed 4 bases from V and 2 bases from J; junction bases left unmatched: 6. Poor-prognosis osteosarcoma patients supplied post-treatment primary, local recurrence and metastasis tumor specimens. Method: immunoSEQ multiplex PCR; TCRdb's copy keeps in-frame clones and lacks some. This sample has 10,000 to 12,000 clones, with over 55% found just once. The specimen was osteosarcoma tumor tissue from the lung. This TCR was recovered from a human donor with osteosarcoma. This sequence joins TRBV9 and TRBJ2-3; 14 positions agree with TRBD2. The DNA for the CDR3 is TGTGCCAGCAGCATGGGACTAGCGGGAGAGTACACAGATACGCAGTATTTT. This gives the protein CASSMGLAGEYTDTQYF.